The 21 T cell receptor beta chains listed next were all sequenced from one sample in a study of T cells after yellow fever vaccination. TCRdb redid the calling of the 5' RACE reads with MiXCR, one entry per CDR3 protein. The sample includes hundreds of thousands of distinct CDR3 sequences, about 12% seen only once; the top ten take under 15%. The sequencing here drew on PBMCs, taken on the day of the yellow fever booster vaccination. These TCRs come from a man younger than 40 who received the YFV17D yellow fever vaccine.

The table lists this clonotype with a few counts. The chain has TRBV7-8 and TRBJ2-2; D is perhaps TRBD2 (6 bases). The V and J ends lost 5 bases and 4 bases respectively, with 11 bases between them. Germline V gene data show CDR1 as SGHVS and CDR2 as FQNEAQ. The CDR3 runs to 14 residues. The CDR3 coding sequence is TGTGCCAGCAGCCCTAGGACTACCACCGGGGAGCTGTTTTTT. Its protein product is CASSPRTTTGELFF. The variable domain in full, completed from reference TRBV7-8 and TRBJ2-2, reads GAGVSQSPRYKVAKRGQDVALRCDPISGHVSLFWYQQALGQGPEFLTYFQNEAQLDKSGLPSDRFFAERPEGSVSTLKIQRTQQEDSAVYLCASSPRTTTGELFFGEGSRLTVL.

V and J are TRBV30 and TRBJ2-7; 11 bases match TRBD1. Germline CDR1 is GTSNPN and CDR2 is SVGIG (reference sequence). The ends lost 0 bases at V and 6 bases at J; junction bases unmatched: 1. There are 13 residues in the CDR3. The CDR3 spells CAWSVGTGGEQYF. In DNA form, the CDR3 reads TGTGCCTGGAGTGTAGGGACAGGGGGCGAGCAGTACTTC.

There are many counts of this clonotype. This chain connects TRBV14 to TRBJ2-1; D gene unclear. Looked up from germline, CDR1 is SGHDN and CDR2 is FVKESK. The CDR3 has 15 residues. V was clipped by 0 bases and J by 3 bases, with 9 bases between them. CDR3: CASSQDRAVYNEQFF. CDR3 coding DNA: TGTGCCAGCAGCCAAGATCGGGCCGTCTACAATGAGCAGTTCTTC.

V and J are TRBV7-3 and TRBJ2-7, with 7 bases aligning to TRBD1. There are 14 residues in the CDR3. Per the germline V gene, CDR1 is SGHTA and CDR2 is FQGTGA. The J segment lost 5 bases and the V segment lost 5 bases, leaving 9 bases of the junction unmatched. Here the CDR3 reads CASSRDRDGDEQYF. For the CDR3, the DNA is TGTGCCAGCAGCCGCGACAGGGACGGCGACGAGCAGTACTTC.

This clonotype was counted only a few times. This chain uses TRBV9 with TRBJ1-2; the D gene is possibly TRBD1 (6 bases). Trimming cost V 0 bases and J 3 bases, with 12 bases left between them. Per germline, CDR1 SGDLS and CDR2 YYNGEE. There are 15 residues in the CDR3. The CDR3 nucleotides are TGTGCCAGCAGCGTAGGAACGGGGGCAGACTATGGCTACACCTTC. Translating it yields CASSVGTGADYGYTF.

This clonotype was found a few times. The chain employs TRBV12-3 or TRBV12-4 and TRBJ2-1; 7 bases align to TRBD1. The CDR3 runs 16 residues. V lost 1 base, J lost 2 bases, and 5 bases stayed unmatched. CDR3 residues: CASSLVLGTAYNEQFF. DNA for the CDR3: TGTGCCAGCAGTTTAGTTCTGGGGACAGCCTACAATGAGCAGTTCTTC.

The J gene is TRBJ2-1, the V gene TRBV5-1, with a possible D match to TRBD2 (5 bases). The CDR3 length is 17 residues. CDR1 is SGHRS, CDR2 YFSETQ, per germline. Between the trimmed V and J ends, which lost 0 bases and 0 bases, there was a span of 13 bases. The CDR3 here is CASSLGGHPASYNEQFF. Written as DNA, the CDR3 is TGCGCCAGCAGCTTGGGCGGGCACCCCGCCTCCTACAATGAGCAGTTCTTC. Combining the CDR3 with reference TRBV5-1 and TRBJ2-1 gives the whole variable domain KAGVTQTPRYLIKTRGQQVTLSCSPISGHRSVSWYQQTPGQGLQFLFEYFSETQRNKGNFPGRFSGRQFSNSRSEMNVSTLELGDSALYLCASSLGGHPASYNEQFFGPGTRLTVL.

The genes are TRBV18 and TRBJ2-3; 10 bases are a match to TRBD2. Germline V gene sequence: CDR1 KGHSH, CDR2 LQKENI. The CDR3 spans 20 residues. V dropped 6 bases and J dropped 0; count of bases not matched to a gene: 18. The CDR3 protein is CASSQRTGLAGERSTDTQYF. The CDR3, as DNA: TGTGCCAGCTCTCAAAGGACGGGGCTAGCGGGAGAAAGGAGCACAGATACGCAGTATTTT.

In this sample, this clonotype turned up a few times. This rearrangement joins TRBV27 to TRBJ2-2; D possibly uses TRBD1 or TRBD2 (6 bases each). Germline V CDR1 and CDR2: MNHEY, SMNVEV (reference sequence). This CDR3 is 15 amino acids long. V lost 1 base, J lost 6 bases, and 12 bases lay in between. CDR3 nucleotides: TGTGCCAGCAGTTTATATACAGGGAGGCCCGGGGAGCTGTTTTTT. Residues: CASSLYTGRPGELFF.

Concerning this clonotype itself: Since a much larger clone is just one base distant, this may be a read error. This chain uses TRBV5-1 with TRBJ2-1; 7 bases are shared with TRBD2. CDR3 length: 17 amino acids. The ends lost 0 bases at V and 8 bases at J; junction bases unmatched: 14. CDR1 SGHRS and CDR2 YFSETQ come from the germline V gene. In DNA form, the CDR3 reads TGCGCCAGCAGCTTGGCCTTTACTAGGGCGGGAGTCCATGAGCAGTTCTTC. This sequence encodes CASSLAFTRAGVHEQFF. The full variable domain, its missing parts supplied by reference TRBV5-1 and TRBJ2-1, is KAGVTQTPRYLIKTRGQQVTLSCSPISGHRSVSWYQQTPGQGLQFLFEYFSETQRNKGNFPGRFSGRQFSNSRSEMNVSTLELGDSALYLCASSLAFTRAGVHEQFFGPGTRLTVL.

This clonotype was detected only a few times. The V call is TRBV5-1, the J call TRBJ2-1; 7 positions match TRBD1. CDR1 is SGHRS and CDR2 is YFSETQ in the germline V gene. The length of the CDR3 is 15 residues. Losses at the gene ends were 4 bases for V and 4 bases for J; bases not matched to a gene: 8. The CDR3 region is CASSPPQGIYNEQFF. The CDR3 DNA is TGCGCCAGCAGCCCTCCACAGGGGATTTACAATGAGCAGTTCTTC.

The rearrangement links TRBV24-1 to TRBJ2-7, with D maybe TRBD2 (5 bases). The CDR3 is 15 amino acids. Germline assignment: CDR1 KGHDR and CDR2 SFDVKD. V was cut by 2 bases and J by 2 bases, with 12 bases left in between. In nucleotides, the CDR3 is TGTGCCACCAGTGATTCGCGACTATCCGCCTACGAGCAGTACTTC. Its protein product is CATSDSRLSAYEQYF.

The chain uses TRBV28 and TRBJ2-3; 15 bases agree with TRBD2. From germline, CDR1 is MDHEN and CDR2 SYDVKM. The trim removed 2 bases at V and 0 bases at J, leaving 3 bases unmatched. The length of the CDR3 is 18 residues. This chain's CDR3 is CASSLPGLAGGSTDTQYF. The CDR3 nucleotides are TGTGCCAGCAGTTTACCCGGACTAGCGGGAGGGAGCACAGATACGCAGTATTTT.

This clonotype was observed a few times. CDR3 DNA sequence: TGCGCCAGCAGCTTCGGGTCGGCAGGGGGGATATCACCCCTCCACTTT. This translates into CASSFGSAGGISPLHF. The chain has TRBV5-1 and TRBJ1-6, with TRBD1 matching 7 bases. V gave up 2 bases and J gave up 10 bases; unmatched junction bases: 12. This CDR3 comprises 16 residues. Germline V gene sequence: CDR1 SGHRS, CDR2 YFSETQ.

The chain uses TRBV7-9 and TRBJ2-1; D tentatively reads TRBD1 or TRBD2 (5 bases each). V lost 2 bases and J 5 bases, leaving 13 bases between the germline ends. The CDR3 totals 15 residues. Germline CDR1 reads SEHNR; CDR2 reads FQNEAQ (reference sequence). For the CDR3, the DNA is TGTGCCAGCAGCTTAAGAGCGGTGGGGGACAATGAGCAGTTCTTC. It codes for CASSLRAVGDNEQFF.

The chain has TRBV11-2 and TRBJ2-2; 11 positions match TRBD2. The germline gives CDR1 SGHAT, CDR2 FQNNGV. CDR3 length equals 18 residues. The ends lost 2 bases at V and 6 bases at J; junction bases unmatched: 11. In DNA form, the CDR3 reads TGTGCCAGCAGCTTAAGGCCTACTAGCGGGAGTTGGGCCGGGGAGCTGTTTTTT. The encoded protein is CASSLRPTSGSWAGELFF.

This sequence joins TRBV29-1 and TRBJ1-2; D unresolved. Germline V gene data show CDR1 as SQVTM and CDR2 as ANQGSEA. The CDR3 is 13 amino acids. Trimming pared 3 bases from V and 3 bases from J, leaving 11 bases between. The CDR3 loop is CSVDPRVDYGYTF. CDR3 sequence (DNA): TGCAGCGTTGATCCCCGAGTTGACTATGGCTACACCTTC.

Here the CDR3 reads CSARDPGAVPGYGYTF. The CDR3 coding sequence is TGCAGTGCTAGAGACCCGGGAGCCGTGCCGGGCTATGGCTACACCTTC. V gene TRBV20-1 combines with J gene TRBJ1-2; D remains unclear. The V gene's germline CDR1 is DFQATT and CDR2 SNEGSKA (reference sequence). Trimming removed 0 bases from V and 4 bases from J, with 18 bases in between. CDR3 size: 16 residues.

This clonotype was seen more than once but under ten times. This chain joins TRBV30 and TRBJ2-7, with 9 bases that match TRBD1. V dropped 0 bases and J dropped 5; count of bases not matched to a gene: 5. The CDR3 covers 14 residues. Germline V gene lookup returns CDR1 GTSNPN and CDR2 SVGIG (reference sequence). The CDR3, as DNA: TGTGCCTGGAGTGTCTGGGACAGGGTCGACGAGCAGTACTTC. Translated: CAWSVWDRVDEQYF.

The V call is TRBV7-2, the J call TRBJ1-1; D call uncertain. The length of the CDR3 is 16 residues. Germline assignment: CDR1 SGHTA and CDR2 FQGNSA. Deletions cut 4 bases from V and 2 bases from J, with 17 bases between. CDR3 amino acids: CASSSHRKVGNTEAFF. For the CDR3, the DNA is TGTGCCAGCAGCTCCCACCGAAAAGTCGGAAACACTGAAGCTTTCTTT.

V usage is TRBV18 and J usage is TRBJ1-5; 7 bases map to TRBD1. Looked up from germline, CDR1 is KGHSH and CDR2 is LQKENI. V gave up 4 bases and J gave up 3 bases; unmatched junction bases: 6. The CDR3 contains 15 residues. CDR3 sequence: CASSRGQAYNQPQHF. The CDR3 coding sequence is TGTGCCAGCTCACGAGGACAGGCCTACAATCAGCCCCAGCATTTT. The full variable domain, completed using reference TRBV18 and TRBJ1-5, is NAGVMQNPRHLVRRRGQEARLRCSPMKGHSHVYWYRQLPEEGLKFMVYLQKENIIDESGMPKERFSAEFPKEGPSILRIQQVVRGDSAAYFCASSRGQAYNQPQHFGDGTRLSIL.